This T cell receptor (beta chain) is drawn from a study of T cell repertoires in cytomegalovirus infection. Study-wide background: CMV infection together with matching HLA type was indicated by public TCR beta signatures. Whole-study findings and limits: CMV-specific TCR beta clonotypes restricted by HLA-C dominated the ex vivo response.

A remark on this clonotype: The antigen is undetermined. Its ends do not fully match the called genes, so a read error is possible.

TCRdb re-analysed the reads in MiXCR, keeping a single row per CDR3 protein. The sample shows around 290,000 distinct CDR3 sequences, roughly 25% of them seen only once. This TCR was sampled from a human donor in good health (CMV status not recorded). Some clones in this sample may be carry-over from other donors' samples. The sample consisted of PBMCs.

CDR3 loop: CDSSLGVGETQYF. DNA for the CDR3: TGCGACAGCAGCTTGGGGGTCGGGGAGACCCAGTACTTC. This sequence joins TRBV5-1 and TRBJ2-5; the D call may be TRBD1 or TRBD2 (5 bases each). CDR1 and CDR2 (germline): SGHRS, YFSETQ. This CDR3 has 13 residues. Based on the CDR3 plus reference TRBV5-1 and TRBJ2-5, the full variable domain is KAGVTQTPRYLIKTRGQQVTLSCSPISGHRSVSWYQQTPGQGLQFLFEYFSETQRNKGNFPGRFSGRQFSNSRSEMNVSTLELGDSALYLCDSSLGVGETQYFGPGTRLLVL.